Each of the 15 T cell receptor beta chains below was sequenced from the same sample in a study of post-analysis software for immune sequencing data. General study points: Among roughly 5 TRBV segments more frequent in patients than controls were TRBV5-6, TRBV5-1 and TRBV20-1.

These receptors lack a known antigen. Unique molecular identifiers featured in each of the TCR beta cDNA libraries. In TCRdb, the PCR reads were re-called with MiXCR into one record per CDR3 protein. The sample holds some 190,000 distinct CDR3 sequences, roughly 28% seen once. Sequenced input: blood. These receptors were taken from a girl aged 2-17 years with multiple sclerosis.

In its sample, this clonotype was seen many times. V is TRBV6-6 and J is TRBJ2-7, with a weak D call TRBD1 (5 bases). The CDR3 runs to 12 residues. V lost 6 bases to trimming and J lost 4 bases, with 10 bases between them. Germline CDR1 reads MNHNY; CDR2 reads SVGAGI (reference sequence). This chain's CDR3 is CASSQGPYEQYF. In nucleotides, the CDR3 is TGTGCCAGCAGCCAGGGCCCTTACGAGCAGTACTTC.

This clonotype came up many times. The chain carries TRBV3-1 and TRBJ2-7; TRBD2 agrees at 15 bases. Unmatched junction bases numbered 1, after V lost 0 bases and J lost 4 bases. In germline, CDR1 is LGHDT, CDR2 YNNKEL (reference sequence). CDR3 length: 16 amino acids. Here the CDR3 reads CASSQEGLAGGYEQYF. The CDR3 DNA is TGTGCCAGCAGCCAAGAAGGACTAGCGGGAGGGTACGAGCAGTACTTC.

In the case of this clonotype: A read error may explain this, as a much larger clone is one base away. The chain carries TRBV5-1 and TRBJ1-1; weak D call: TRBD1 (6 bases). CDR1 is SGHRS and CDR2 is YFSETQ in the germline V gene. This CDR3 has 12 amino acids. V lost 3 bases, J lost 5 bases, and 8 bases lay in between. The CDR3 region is CASSSQGTEAFF. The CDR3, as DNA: TGCGCCAGCAGCTCCCAGGGGACTGAAGCTTTCTTT.

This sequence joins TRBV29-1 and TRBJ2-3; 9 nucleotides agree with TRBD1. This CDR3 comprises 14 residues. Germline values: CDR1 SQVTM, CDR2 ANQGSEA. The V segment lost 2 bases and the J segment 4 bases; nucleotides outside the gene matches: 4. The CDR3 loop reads CSVEFGTGSDTQYF. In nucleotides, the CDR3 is TGCAGCGTTGAATTCGGGACAGGGTCAGATACGCAGTATTTT.

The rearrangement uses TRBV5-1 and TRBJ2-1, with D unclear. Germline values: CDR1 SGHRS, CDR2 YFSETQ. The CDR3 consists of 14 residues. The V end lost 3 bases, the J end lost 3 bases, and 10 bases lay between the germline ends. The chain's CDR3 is CASSWTENYNEQFF. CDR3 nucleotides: TGCGCCAGCAGCTGGACGGAGAACTACAATGAGCAGTTCTTC.

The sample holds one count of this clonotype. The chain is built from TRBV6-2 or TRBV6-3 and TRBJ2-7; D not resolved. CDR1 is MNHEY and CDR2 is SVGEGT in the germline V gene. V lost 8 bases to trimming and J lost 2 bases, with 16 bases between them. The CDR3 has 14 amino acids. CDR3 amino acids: CASGKDRRTYEQYF. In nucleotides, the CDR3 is TGTGCCAGCGGGAAGGACCGTCGGACCTACGAGCAGTACTTC.

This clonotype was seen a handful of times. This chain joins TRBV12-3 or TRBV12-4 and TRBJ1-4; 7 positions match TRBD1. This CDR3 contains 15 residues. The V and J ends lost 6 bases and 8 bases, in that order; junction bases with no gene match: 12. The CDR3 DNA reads TGTGCCAGCAGGAGGTCCGGGACAGTTGGAGAAAAACTGTTTTTT. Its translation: CASRRSGTVGEKLFF.

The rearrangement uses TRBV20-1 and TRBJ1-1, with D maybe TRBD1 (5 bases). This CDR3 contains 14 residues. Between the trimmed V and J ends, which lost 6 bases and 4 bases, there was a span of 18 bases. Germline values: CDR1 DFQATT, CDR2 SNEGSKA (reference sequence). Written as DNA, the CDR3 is TGCAGTGCCACTACGGGACGGTGGAGCACTGAAGCTTTCTTT. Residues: CSATTGRWSTEAFF.

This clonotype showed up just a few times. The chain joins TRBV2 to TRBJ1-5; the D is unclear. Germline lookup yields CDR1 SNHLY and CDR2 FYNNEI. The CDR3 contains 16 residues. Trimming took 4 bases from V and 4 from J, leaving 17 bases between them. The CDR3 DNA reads TGTGCCAGCAGTGTCGCTCAAGCACGCCATAATCAGCCCCAGCATTTT. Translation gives CASSVAQARHNQPQHF.

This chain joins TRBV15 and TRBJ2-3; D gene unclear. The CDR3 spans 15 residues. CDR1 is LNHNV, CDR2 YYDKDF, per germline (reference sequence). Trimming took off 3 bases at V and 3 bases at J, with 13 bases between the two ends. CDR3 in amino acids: CATSSTLTATDTQYF. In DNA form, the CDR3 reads TGTGCCACCAGCAGTACTCTTACAGCGACAGATACGCAGTATTTT.

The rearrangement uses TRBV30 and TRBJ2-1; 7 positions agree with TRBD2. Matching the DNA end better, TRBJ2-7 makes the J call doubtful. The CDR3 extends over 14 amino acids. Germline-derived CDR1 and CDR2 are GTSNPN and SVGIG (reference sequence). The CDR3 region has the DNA TGTGCCTGGAGTATAGCGGGTCTCTACAATGAGCAGTACTTC. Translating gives CAWSIAGLYNEQYF.

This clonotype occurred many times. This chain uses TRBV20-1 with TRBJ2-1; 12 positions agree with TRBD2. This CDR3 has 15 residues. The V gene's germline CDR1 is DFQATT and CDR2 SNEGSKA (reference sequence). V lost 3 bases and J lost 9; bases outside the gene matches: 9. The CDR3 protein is CSASSWTSGTGEQFF. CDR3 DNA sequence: TGCAGTGCTAGTAGCTGGACTAGCGGGACGGGTGAGCAGTTCTTC.

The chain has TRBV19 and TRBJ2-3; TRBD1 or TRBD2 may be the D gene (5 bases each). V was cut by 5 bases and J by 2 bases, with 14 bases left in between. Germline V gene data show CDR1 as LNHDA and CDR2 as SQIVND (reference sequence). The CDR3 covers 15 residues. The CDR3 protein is CASSRPGGNTDTQYF. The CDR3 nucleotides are TGTGCCAGTAGTCGCCCTGGGGGAAACACAGATACGCAGTATTTT.

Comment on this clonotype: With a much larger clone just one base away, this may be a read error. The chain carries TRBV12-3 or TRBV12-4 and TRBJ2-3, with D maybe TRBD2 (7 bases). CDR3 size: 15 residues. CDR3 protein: CASSTGGASSDMQYF. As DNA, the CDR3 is TGTGCCAGCAGCACTGGGGGGGCAAGTTCAGATATGCAGTATTTT.

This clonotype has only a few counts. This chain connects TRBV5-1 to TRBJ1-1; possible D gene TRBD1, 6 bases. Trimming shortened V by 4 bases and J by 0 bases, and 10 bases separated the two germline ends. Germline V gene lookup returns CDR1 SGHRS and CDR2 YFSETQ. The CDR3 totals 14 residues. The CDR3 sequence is CASSLGTLNTEAFF. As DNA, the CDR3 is TGCGCCAGCAGCCTTGGGACATTGAACACTGAAGCTTTCTTT. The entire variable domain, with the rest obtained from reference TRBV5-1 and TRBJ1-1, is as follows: KAGVTQTPRYLIKTRGQQVTLSCSPISGHRSVSWYQQTPGQGLQFLFEYFSETQRNKGNFPGRFSGRQFSNSRSEMNVSTLELGDSALYLCASSLGTLNTEAFFGQGTRLTVV.